This T cell receptor (beta chain) was documented in a study of blood T cell repertoires in COVID-19. Background on the study: There were acute and convalescent COVID-19 samples, and they came from the United States, Italy and Spain. The analysed material was cDNA or gDNA that came from T cells, B-cell-depleted T cells, or PBMCs.

The CDR3 is made up of 15 amino acids. CDR1 is MNHEY, CDR2 SVGAGI, per germline. The junction had 10 bases not matched to a gene; V was cut back by 6 bases and J by 6 bases. Participant age was roughly 18 to 90 years, and participants resided in about two dozen US areas. In Cohort 3, a recovered donor had either two negative PCRs, clearance, or symptom resolution. The method was immunoSEQ multiplex PCR; TCRdb's version includes in-frame clones alone and lacks a portion of them. The profile covers around 330,000 clones, with roughly 90% appearing a single time and approximately 5.2% taken by the ten largest.

This rearrangement joins TRBV6-5 to TRBJ2-7; 11 bases are shared with TRBD1. Material: PBMCs or T cells enriched from blood (not recorded which). The clonotype was recovered from a man aged 55 to 70 who had recovered from COVID-19. The CDR3 here is CASSTTGTGGGEQYF. CDR3 nucleotides: TGTGCCAGCAGCACCACCGGGACAGGGGGGGGCGAGCAGTACTTC.